Below, 16 T cell receptor beta chains from the same sample are listed, as sequenced in a study of blood T cell repertoires in COVID-19. Sequencing used immunoSEQ multiplex PCR; TCRdb keeps in-frame clones, though not all of them. Of fewer than 110,000 clones listed, 87% are singletons. Sequencing was done on a sample of peripheral blood. These receptors all come from a man aged 50 to 59 in a cohort sampled during active COVID-19.

In its sample, this clone was seen a few times. The chain has TRBV7-9 and TRBJ2-2; TRBD1 might be the D (6 bases). This CDR3 has 14 amino acids. The germline gives CDR1 SEHNR, CDR2 FQNEAQ (reference sequence). V was shortened by 6 bases and J by 4 bases, with 12 bases between the two germline ends. Written as DNA, the CDR3 is TGTGCCAGCAGGCGACAGGTTGGCACCGGGGAGCTGTTTTTT. Its protein is CASRRQVGTGELFF.

The chain is built from TRBV4-2 and TRBJ2-5; D ambiguous. Germline V lookup: CDR1 LGHNA, CDR2 YNFKEQ. The CDR3 contains 16 residues. V shed 0 bases and J shed 2 bases, with 13 bases lying between them. The chain's CDR3 is CASSQDEGRRQETQYF. CDR3 nucleotides: TGTGCCAGCAGCCAAGATGAAGGAAGGCGGCAAGAGACCCAGTACTTC.

In its sample, this clone was seen once. V is TRBV4-1 and J is TRBJ2-2; TRBD1 aligns across 8 bases. The CDR3 is made up of 19 amino acids. Germline CDR1 is MGHRA and CDR2 is YSYEKL. V dropped 0 bases and J dropped 0; count of bases not matched to a gene: 9. The CDR3 protein is CASSQDGSGGFANTGELFF. CDR3 nucleotide sequence: TGCGCCAGCAGCCAAGATGGGTCAGGGGGCTTCGCGAACACCGGGGAGCTGTTTTTT.

The gene calls are TRBV9 and TRBJ1-2, with D possibly matching TRBD1 (5 bases). V was pared by 3 bases and J by 4 bases, with 19 bases between. This CDR3 is built from 16 residues. The V gene's germline CDR1 is SGDLS and CDR2 YYNGEE. CDR3 nucleotide sequence: TGTGCCAGCAGCGGAGCTCGGGGGGAAAAGAGCTATGGCTACACCTTC. Translating gives CASSGARGEKSYGYTF.

DNA for the CDR3: TGTGCCATCAGTGATACAGGCCGATTTTCCTACGAGCAGTACTTC. It yields the protein CAISDTGRFSYEQYF. The chain is built from TRBV10-3 and TRBJ2-7, with D tentatively TRBD1 (5 bases). The V gene's germline CDR1 is ENHRY and CDR2 SYGVKD. The CDR3 spans 15 residues. Trimming removed 3 bases at V and 1 base at J, with 13 bases between.

This clone was seen only a few times. The genes are TRBV6-2 or TRBV6-3 and TRBJ2-6; the match to TRBD1 covers 7 bases. The CDR3 is 18 residues long. Germline V gene sequence: CDR1 MNHEY, CDR2 SVGEGT. V was pared by 2 bases and J by 0 bases, with 7 bases of the junction left unmatched. The CDR3 region is CASSYPGTDFSGANVLTF. CDR3 coding DNA: TGTGCCAGCAGTTACCCCGGGACAGATTTCTCTGGGGCCAACGTCCTGACTTTC.

CDR3 nucleotides: TGTGCCAGCTCACTTGGACAGCGATCGAACACTGAAGCTTTCTTT. This codes for CASSLGQRSNTEAFF. This rearrangement joins TRBV5-8 to TRBJ1-1, with TRBD1 as a possible D gene (6 bases). The CDR3 consists of 15 residues. CDR1 is SGHTS, CDR2 YDEGEE, per germline. V was clipped by 7 bases and J by 1 base, with 17 bases between them.

The V call is TRBV5-1, the J call TRBJ2-3; TRBD1 might be the D (6 bases). The V end lost 2 bases, the J end lost 3 bases, and 10 bases lay between the germline ends. The CDR3 loop spans 14 amino acids. From germline, CDR1 is SGHRS and CDR2 YFSETQ. CDR3 region: CASSFQGITDTQYF. The CDR3 DNA sequence: TGCGCCAGCAGCTTCCAGGGGATTACAGATACGCAGTATTTT.

This chain links TRBV4-1 with TRBJ2-3; D remains ambiguous. Per the germline V gene, CDR1 is MGHRA and CDR2 is YSYEKL. CDR3 length: 12 amino acids. V was shortened by 2 bases and J by 3 bases, with 3 bases between the two germline ends. The CDR3 sequence: CASSQPTDTQYF. The CDR3 DNA reads TGCGCCAGCAGCCAACCGACAGATACGCAGTATTTT.

This clone was observed a single time. This sequence joins TRBV19 and TRBJ1-1; TRBD1 aligns across 8 bases. The J segment lost 1 base and the V segment lost 7 bases, leaving 11 bases of the junction unmatched. Germline CDR1 is LNHDA and CDR2 is SQIVND (reference sequence). This CDR3 contains 16 residues. CDR3 bases: TGTGCCAGTATTCACAGGGGGTCGGTAGCGAACACTGAAGCTTTCTTT. It specifies CASIHRGSVANTEAFF. The full variable domain, rest sourced from reference TRBV19 and TRBJ1-1, is DGGITQSPKYLFRKEGQNVTLSCEQNLNHDAMYWYRQDPGQGLRLIYYSQIVNDFQKGDIAEGYSVSREKKESFPLTVTSAQKNPTAFYLCASIHRGSVANTEAFFGQGTRLTVV.

This chain joins TRBV27 and TRBJ1-6, with 8 bases lining up with TRBD1. Germline CDR1 MNHEY, CDR2 SMNVEV (reference sequence). V lost 3 bases, J lost 10 bases, and 5 bases stayed unmatched. The CDR3 is 14 residues long. CDR3 in DNA: TGTGCCAGCAGTTTTGGGACAGGACTATCACCCCTCCACTTT. This sequence encodes CASSFGTGLSPLHF.

This sequence joins TRBV6-5 and TRBJ1-3; D unresolved. V lost 7 bases, J lost 0 bases, and 13 bases lay in between. The CDR3 consists of 15 residues. Germline-derived CDR1 and CDR2 are MNHEY and SVGAGI. CDR3 in amino acids: CASIEGQISGNTIYF. The CDR3 bases are TGTGCCAGCATAGAGGGTCAGATCTCTGGAAACACCATATATTTT.

The V and J genes are TRBV10-3 and TRBJ1-6, with 9 bases matching TRBD1. This CDR3 is 15 amino acids long. Germline V gene data show CDR1 as ENHRY and CDR2 as SYGVKD. After removal of 3 bases from V and 9 bases from J, the junction contained 6 bases not matched to a gene. As DNA, the CDR3 is TGTGCCATCAGTGAACAAACAGGGGGCTCTTCACCCCTCCACTTT. Its translation is CAISEQTGGSSPLHF.

This rearrangement joins TRBV11-2 to TRBJ2-1; TRBD1 agrees at 9 bases. Germline trimming cut 4 bases from V and 7 bases from J; bases unmatched to any gene: 5. Germline V gene lookup returns CDR1 SGHAT and CDR2 FQNNGV. There are 14 residues in the CDR3. Here the CDR3 DNA reads TGTGCCAGCAGCTCCGACAGGGGGAGGAATGAGCAGTTCTTC. Translation: CASSSDRGRNEQFF. Based on the CDR3 plus reference TRBV11-2 and TRBJ2-1, the full variable domain is EAGVAQSPRYKIIEKRQSVAFWCNPISGHATLYWYQQILGQGPKLLIQFQNNGVVDDSQLPKDRFSAERLKGVDSTLKIQPAKLEDSAVYLCASSSDRGRNEQFFGPGTRLTVL.

The rearrangement joins TRBV4-3 to TRBJ1-2, with 7 bases identical to TRBD1. The V gene end was trimmed by 0 bases and the J gene end by 4 bases; junction bases not matched to a gene: 5. Germline CDR1 LGHNA, CDR2 YSLEER. The CDR3 covers 15 residues. DNA of the CDR3: TGCGCCAGCAGCCAAGAAACGGACAGGAGCTATGGCTACACCTTC. Residues: CASSQETDRSYGYTF.

This chain joins TRBV10-3 and TRBJ1-1; 9 positions match TRBD1. Germline CDR1 is ENHRY and CDR2 is SYGVKD. The CDR3 runs to 16 residues. V lost 0 bases to trimming and J lost 5 bases; unmatched junction nucleotides: 7. The CDR3 DNA is TGTGCCATCAGTGAGTCACCCGGGACAGGGTTAACTGAAGCTTTCTTT. As protein: CAISESPGTGLTEAFF.